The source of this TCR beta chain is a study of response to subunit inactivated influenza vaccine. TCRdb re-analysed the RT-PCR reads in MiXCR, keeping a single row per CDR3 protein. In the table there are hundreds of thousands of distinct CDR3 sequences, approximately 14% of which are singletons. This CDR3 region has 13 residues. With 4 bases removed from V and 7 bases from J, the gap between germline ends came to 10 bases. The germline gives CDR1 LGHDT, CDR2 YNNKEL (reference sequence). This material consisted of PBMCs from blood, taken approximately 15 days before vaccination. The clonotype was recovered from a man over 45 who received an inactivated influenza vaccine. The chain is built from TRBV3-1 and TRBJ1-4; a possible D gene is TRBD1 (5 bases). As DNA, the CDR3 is TGTGCCAGCAGCCGGACAATAGGTGAAAAACTGTTTTTT. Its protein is CASSRTIGEKLFF.